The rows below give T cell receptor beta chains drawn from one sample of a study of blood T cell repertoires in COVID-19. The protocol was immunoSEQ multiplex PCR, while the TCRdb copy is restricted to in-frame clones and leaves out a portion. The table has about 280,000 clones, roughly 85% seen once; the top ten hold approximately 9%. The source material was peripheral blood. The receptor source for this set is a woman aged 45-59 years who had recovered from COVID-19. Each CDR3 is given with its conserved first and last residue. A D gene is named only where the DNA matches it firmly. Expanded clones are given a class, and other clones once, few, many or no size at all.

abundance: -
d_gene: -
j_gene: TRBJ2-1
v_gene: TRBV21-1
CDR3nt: TGTGCCAGCAGCAAATCAGGAGACAGGGGTTCCCCCTACAATGAGCAGTTCTTC
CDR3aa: CASSKSGDRGSPYNEQFF

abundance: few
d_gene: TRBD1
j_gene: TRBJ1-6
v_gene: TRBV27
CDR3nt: TGTGCCACGCTACCCCAGGGGGTGGTGAATTCACCCCTCCACTTT
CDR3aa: CATLPQGVVNSPLHF

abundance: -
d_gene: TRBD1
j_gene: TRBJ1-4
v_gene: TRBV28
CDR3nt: TGTGCCAGCAGTGACTACTCGGGACAGGGGAATGAAAAACTGTTTTTT
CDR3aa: CASSDYSGQGNEKLFF

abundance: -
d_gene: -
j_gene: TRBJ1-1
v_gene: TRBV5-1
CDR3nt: TGCGCCAGCAGCTTGGGGCCCTGGAAGGGGGTGAACACTGAAGCTTTCTTT
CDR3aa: CASSLGPWKGVNTEAFF

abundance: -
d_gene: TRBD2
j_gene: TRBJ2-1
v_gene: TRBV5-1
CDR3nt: TGCGCCAGCAGGGGACTAGCGGGGTCCTACAATGAGCAGTTCTTC
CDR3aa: CASRGLAGSYNEQFF

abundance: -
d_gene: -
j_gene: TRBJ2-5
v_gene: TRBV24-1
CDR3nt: TGTGCCACCAGTGATAACCCTCCGCGGGGTTATGAGACCCAGTACTTC
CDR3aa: CATSDNPPRGYETQYF

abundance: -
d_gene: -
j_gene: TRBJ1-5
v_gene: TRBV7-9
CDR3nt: TGTGCCAGCAGCTTAGGGCCACAGGGCGTAGGAGGTCAGCCCCAGCATTTT
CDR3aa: CASSLGPQGVGGQPQHF

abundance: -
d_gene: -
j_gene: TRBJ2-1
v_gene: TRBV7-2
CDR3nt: TGTGCCAGCTCTGGGAGAAGGCAGGGGAGTAGGAATGAGCAGTTCTTC
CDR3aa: CASSGRRQGSRNEQFF

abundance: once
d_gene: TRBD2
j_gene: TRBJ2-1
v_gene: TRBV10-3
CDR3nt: TGTGCCATCAGTCCCGTGCGGGGGGTGATTAATGAGCAGTTCTTC
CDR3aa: CAISPVRGVINEQFF

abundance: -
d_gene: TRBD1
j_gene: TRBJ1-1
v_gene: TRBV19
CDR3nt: TGTGCCAGTAGTATCAGGGGGACAGCTGAAGCTTTCTTT
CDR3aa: CASSIRGTAEAFF

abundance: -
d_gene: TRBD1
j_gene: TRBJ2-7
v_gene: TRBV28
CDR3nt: TGTGCCAGCAGTCCCGCCCCGGGACAGGGCTCCTACGAGCAGTACTTC
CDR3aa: CASSPAPGQGSYEQYF

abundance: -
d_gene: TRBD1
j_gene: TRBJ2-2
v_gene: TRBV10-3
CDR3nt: TGTGCCATCAGTTTTTCAGGGGGCTCGAACACCGGGGAGCTGTTTTTT
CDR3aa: CAISFSGGSNTGELFF

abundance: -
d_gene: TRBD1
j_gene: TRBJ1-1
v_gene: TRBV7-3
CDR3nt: TGTGCCAGCAGTTTCGACAGGGAGAGTCGGAAAGCTTTCTTT
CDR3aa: CASSFDRESRKAFF

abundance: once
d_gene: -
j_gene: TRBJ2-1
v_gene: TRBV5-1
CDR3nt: TGCGCCAGCAGCTACCCTGCGGGGATCGGTAATGAGCAGTTCTTC
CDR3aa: CASSYPAGIGNEQFF

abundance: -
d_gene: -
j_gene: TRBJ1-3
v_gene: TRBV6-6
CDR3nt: TGTGCCAGCAGCTTACGGGACACCATATATTTT
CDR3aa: CASSLRDTIYF

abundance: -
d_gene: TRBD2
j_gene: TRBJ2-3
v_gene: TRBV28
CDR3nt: TGTGCCAGCAGCTCCCTCAAAGTGACTAGCCTTCCTCCAGATACGCAGTATTTT
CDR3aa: CASSSLKVTSLPPDTQYF

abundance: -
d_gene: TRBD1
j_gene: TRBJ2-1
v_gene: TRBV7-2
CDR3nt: TGTGCCAGCAGCCCCACAGGGGGCGCGGAACTCTTC
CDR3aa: CASSPTGGAELF

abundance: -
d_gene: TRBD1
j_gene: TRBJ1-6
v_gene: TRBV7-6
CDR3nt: TGTGCCAGCAGCTTGGGGACAGGGGATGATAATTCACCCCTCCACTTT
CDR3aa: CASSLGTGDDNSPLHF

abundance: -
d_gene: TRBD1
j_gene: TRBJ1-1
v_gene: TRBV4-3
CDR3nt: TGCGCCAGCAGCCAGGTAGACAGGGGGAGGAACACTGAAGCTTTCTTT
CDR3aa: CASSQVDRGRNTEAFF

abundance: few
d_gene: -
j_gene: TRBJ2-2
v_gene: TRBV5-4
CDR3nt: TGTGCCAGCAGGCGTGCGGGACCCCTCACCGGGGAGCTGTTTTTT
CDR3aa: CASRRAGPLTGELFF

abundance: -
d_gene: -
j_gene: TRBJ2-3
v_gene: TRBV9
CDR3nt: TGTGCCAGCAGCGACGGTCGCACAGATACGCAGTATTTT
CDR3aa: CASSDGRTDTQYF

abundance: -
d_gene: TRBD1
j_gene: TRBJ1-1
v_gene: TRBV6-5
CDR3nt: TGTGCCAGCAGTCGACAGGGCCAGGCTTTCTTT
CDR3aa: CASSRQGQAFF

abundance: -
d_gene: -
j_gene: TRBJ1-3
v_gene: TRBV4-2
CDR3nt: TGTGCCAGCAGCCGGCAGGGGCAGGAAGACACCATATATTTT
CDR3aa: CASSRQGQEDTIYF

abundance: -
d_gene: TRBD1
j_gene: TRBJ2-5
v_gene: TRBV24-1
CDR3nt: TGTGCCACCAGTGATTTACCCCGGGACAGTAAAGAGACCCAGTACTTC
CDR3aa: CATSDLPRDSKETQYF

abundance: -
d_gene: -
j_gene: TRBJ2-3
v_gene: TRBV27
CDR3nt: TGTGCCACCAAAATAGCGCTTTTTAGCACAGATACGCAGTATTTT
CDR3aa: CATKIALFSTDTQYF

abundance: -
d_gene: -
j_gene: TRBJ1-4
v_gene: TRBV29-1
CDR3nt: TGCAGCGTTGAAGACGAGAACCGCCCGGGAAAACTGTTTTTT
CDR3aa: CSVEDENRPGKLFF

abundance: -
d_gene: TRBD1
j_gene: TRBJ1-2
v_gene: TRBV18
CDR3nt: TGTGCCAGCTCTCCCCTTTCACAGGGGAATGCGGATGGCTACACCTTC
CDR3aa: CASSPLSQGNADGYTF

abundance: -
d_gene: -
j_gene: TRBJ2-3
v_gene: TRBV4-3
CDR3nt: TGCGCCAGCAGCCAAGGGTCTAGCGCCAGCACAGATACGCAGTATTTT
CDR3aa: CASSQGSSASTDTQYF

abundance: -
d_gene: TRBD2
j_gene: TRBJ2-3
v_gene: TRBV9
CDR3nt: TGTGCCAGCAGCGTCGCCCCGAACGGGACTAGCGGGGGGGCGGGGTCAGATACGCAGTATTTT
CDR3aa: CASSVAPNGTSGGAGSDTQYF

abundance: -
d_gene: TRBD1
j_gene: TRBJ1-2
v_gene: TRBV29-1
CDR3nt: TGCAGCGCTTCGGACAGGAACTATGGCTACACCTTC
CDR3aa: CSASDRNYGYTF

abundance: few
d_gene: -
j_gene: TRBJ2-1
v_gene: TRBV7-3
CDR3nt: TGTGCCAGCAGCTTTCCGGGGAGCTCCTACAATGAGCAGTTCTTC
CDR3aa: CASSFPGSSYNEQFF

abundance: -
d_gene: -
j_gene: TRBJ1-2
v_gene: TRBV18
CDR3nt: TGTGCCAGCTCACCCTCAAATTACTTCGCAGGAGGCTACACCTTC
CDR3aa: CASSPSNYFAGGYTF

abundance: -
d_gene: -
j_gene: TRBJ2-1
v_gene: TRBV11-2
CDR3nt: TGTGCCAGCAGCTACCCGGGGAGGAACTATGAGCAGTTCTTC
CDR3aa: CASSYPGRNYEQFF

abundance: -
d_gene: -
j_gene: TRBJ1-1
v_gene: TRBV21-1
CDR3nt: TGTGCCAGCAGCAAAGGCGGCGTTGAAGCTTTCTTT
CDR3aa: CASSKGGVEAFF

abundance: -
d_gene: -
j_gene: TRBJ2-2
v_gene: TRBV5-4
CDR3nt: TGTGCCAGCAGCTTTCCCAAGGGGACGAACACCGGGGAGCTGTTTTTT
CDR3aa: CASSFPKGTNTGELFF

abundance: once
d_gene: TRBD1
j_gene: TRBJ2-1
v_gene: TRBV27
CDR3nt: TGTGCCAGCAGTACTACCGGGACAGGTCACAATGAGCAGTTCTTC
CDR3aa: CASSTTGTGHNEQFF

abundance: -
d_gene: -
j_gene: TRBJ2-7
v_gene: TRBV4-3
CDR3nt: TGCGCCAGCAGCCAATCAATTCCTCTAGAGCAGTACTTC
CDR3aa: CASSQSIPLEQYF

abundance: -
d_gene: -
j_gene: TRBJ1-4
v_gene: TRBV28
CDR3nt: TGTGCCAGCAGTGCACCGGGTTCAACTAATGAAAAACTGTTTTTT
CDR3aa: CASSAPGSTNEKLFF

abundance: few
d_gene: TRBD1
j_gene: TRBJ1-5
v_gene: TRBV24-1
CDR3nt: TGTGCCACCGAAAGGGGGCCCGGTCAGCCCCAGCATTTT
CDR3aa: CATERGPGQPQHF

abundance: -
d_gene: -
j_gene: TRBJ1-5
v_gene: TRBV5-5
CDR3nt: TGTGCCAGCAGCTTGGCCCCAACAGTTAGCAATCAGCCCCAGCATTTT
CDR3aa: CASSLAPTVSNQPQHF

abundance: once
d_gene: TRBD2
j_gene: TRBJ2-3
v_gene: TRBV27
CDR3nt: TGTGCCAGCAGTACACGGAGACGACTAGCGGGGGCTAGCACAGATACGCAGTATTTT
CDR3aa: CASSTRRRLAGASTDTQYF

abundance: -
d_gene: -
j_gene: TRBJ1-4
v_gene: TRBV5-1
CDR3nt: TGCGCCAGCAGCGGCGGTGGCAGCTCAGTCCCCAATGAAAAACTGTTTTTT
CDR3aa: CASSGGGSSVPNEKLFF

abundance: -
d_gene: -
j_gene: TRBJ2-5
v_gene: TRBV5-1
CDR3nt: TGCGCCAGCCGGGACACCTGGCGGGAAGAGACCCAGTACTTC
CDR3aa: CASRDTWREETQYF

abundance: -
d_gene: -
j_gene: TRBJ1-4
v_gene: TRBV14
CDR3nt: TGTGCCAGCAGCTCGTTCACCAGTGCAACTAATGAAAAACTGTTTTTT
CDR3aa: CASSSFTSATNEKLFF

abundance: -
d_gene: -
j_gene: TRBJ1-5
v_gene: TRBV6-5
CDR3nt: TGTGCCAGCAGTTACTCCCCAGGCCTCAATCAGCCCCAGCATTTT
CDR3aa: CASSYSPGLNQPQHF

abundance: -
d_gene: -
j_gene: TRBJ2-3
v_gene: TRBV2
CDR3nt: TGTGCCAGCAGTGAAGCGCTCGGGGTTGCCCAAGATACGCAGTATTTT
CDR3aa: CASSEALGVAQDTQYF

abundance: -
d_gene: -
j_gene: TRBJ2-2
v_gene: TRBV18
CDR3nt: TGTGCCAGCTCACCACCGGCGGGGTGGGACACCGGGGAGCTGTTTTTT
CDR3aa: CASSPPAGWDTGELFF

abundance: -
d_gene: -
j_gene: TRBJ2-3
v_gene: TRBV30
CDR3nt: TGTGCCTGGAGTGTAGGGGGTGCAGGGGCAGATACGCAGTATTTT
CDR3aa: CAWSVGGAGADTQYF

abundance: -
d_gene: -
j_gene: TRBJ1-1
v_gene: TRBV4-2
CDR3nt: TGTGCCAGCAGCCATAAGGGCGGGGGGCCCAACACTGAAGCTTTCTTT
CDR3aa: CASSHKGGGPNTEAFF

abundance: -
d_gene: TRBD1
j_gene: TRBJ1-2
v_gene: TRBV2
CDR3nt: TGTGCCAGCACCATCGACAGGGACCTGTATGGCTACACCTTC
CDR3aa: CASTIDRDLYGYTF

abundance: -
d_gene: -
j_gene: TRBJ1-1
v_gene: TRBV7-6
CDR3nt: TGTGCCAGCAGCCTCCGTCGGGGGGTGGCGGGCCTTTGGATGATTGGCACTGAAGCTTTCTTT
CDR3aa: CASSLRRGVAGLWMIGTEAFF

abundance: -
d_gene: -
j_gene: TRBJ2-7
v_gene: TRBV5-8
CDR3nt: TGTGCCAGCAGCGGGAGCTCTTACGAGCAGTACTTC
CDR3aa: CASSGSSYEQYF

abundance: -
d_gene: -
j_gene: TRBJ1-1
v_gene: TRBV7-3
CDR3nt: TGTGCCAGCAGCGCCTACGGGGGGAACACTGAAGCTTTCTTT
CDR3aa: CASSAYGGNTEAFF

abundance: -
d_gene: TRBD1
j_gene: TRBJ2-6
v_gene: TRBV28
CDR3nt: TGTGCCAGCAGTTTGGACAGGACGGGCTCTGGGGCCAACGTCCTGACTTTC
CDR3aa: CASSLDRTGSGANVLTF

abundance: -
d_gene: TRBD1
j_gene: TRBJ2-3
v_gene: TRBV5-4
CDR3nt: TGTGCCAGCAGCTCCGGGACAGGGACGTTAGATACGCAGTATTTT
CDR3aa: CASSSGTGTLDTQYF

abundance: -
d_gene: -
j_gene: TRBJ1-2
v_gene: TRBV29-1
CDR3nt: TGCAGCGTTGAACACAATGGCTACACCTTC
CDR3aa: CSVEHNGYTF

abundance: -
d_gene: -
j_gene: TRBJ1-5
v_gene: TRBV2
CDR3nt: TGTGCCAGCAGTGAAGACAGGAATCAGCCCCAGCATTTT
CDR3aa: CASSEDRNQPQHF

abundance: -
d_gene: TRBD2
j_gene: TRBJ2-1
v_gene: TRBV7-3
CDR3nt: TGTGCCAGCAGCTTAAATCCCATAGGGGCTAGCGGGAGTACCTACAATGAGCAGTTCTTC
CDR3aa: CASSLNPIGASGSTYNEQFF

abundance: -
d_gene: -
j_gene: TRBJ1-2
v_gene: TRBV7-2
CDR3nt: TGTGCCAGCAGCTTATGGGGCGGAGAAGGGGGAAGCCCTGGCTACACCTTC
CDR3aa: CASSLWGGEGGSPGYTF